The source of this T cell receptor (beta chain) is a study of T cell changes during pregnancy in multiple sclerosis. The germline CDR1 and CDR2 sequences are ENHRY and SYGVKD. Trimming took 7 bases from V and 6 from J, leaving 10 bases between them. The length of the CDR3 is 11 residues. The data were produced by immunoSEQ multiplex PCR, yet TCRdb's version contains in-frame clones alone and is incomplete. There are roughly 38,000 clones in the sample; 75% to 95% occur only once, and 0.4% to 0.6% lies in the top ten. This TCR was recovered from a female donor in good health, enrolled as a control in a pregnancy study. V and J are TRBV10-3 and TRBJ2-7; D perhaps matches TRBD1 (5 bases). The sample consisted of CD4+ T cells from peripheral blood mononuclear cells, taken in the second trimester of pregnancy. The chain's CDR3 is CAIMTEAEQYF. CDR3 nucleotides: TGTGCCATCATGACAGAGGCCGAGCAGTACTTC.